A single sample is the source of the 3 T cell receptor beta chains below, sequenced in a study of blood T cell repertoires in COVID-19 (TCRdb year 2020). The library was built by means of the immunoSEQ multiplex PCR assay. TCRdb obtained this table from immuneACCESS and retained in-frame rearrangements with V and J assigned. These tables miss some clones; where compared with another copy, unresolved V genes account for less than half of the shortfall, and the remainder is unexplained. The sample table shows fewer than 350,000 clones, and approximately 87% are seen once. Together, the top ten hold roughly 12% of the sample. What was sequenced was peripheral blood. These receptors all stem from a woman under 40 with COVID-19, enrolled during active disease.

This chain links TRBV5-1 with TRBJ2-5; TRBD1 is a possible D gene (6 bases). Germline CDR1 reads SGHRS; CDR2 reads YFSETQ. The V end lost 4 bases, the J end lost 3 bases, and 10 bases lay between the germline ends. The CDR3 extends over 13 amino acids. As DNA, the CDR3 is TGCGCCAGCAGCCCGGACAGTAAAGAGACCCAGTACTTC. Translated: CASSPDSKETQYF.

The chain joins TRBV3-1 (or the pseudogene TRBV3-2) to TRBJ1-1; possible D gene TRBD1, 6 bases. CDR1 LGHDT and CDR2 YNNKEL come from the germline V gene (reference sequence). This CDR3 comprises 12 residues. Deletions cut 3 bases from V and 11 bases from J, with 13 bases between. CDR3 DNA sequence: TGTGCCAGCAGCCAGAGGGGGATAGTGGCTTTCTTT. It is translated as CASSQRGIVAFF.

This clone was seen more than once but under ten times. The chain recombines TRBV10-1 with TRBJ2-7; the D is unclear. Germline values: CDR1 WNHNN, CDR2 SYGVQD (reference sequence). Trimming left V 6 bases short and J 0 bases short, with 12 bases between. CDR3 length equals 14 residues. CDR3 residues: CASSALPSSYEQYF. DNA for the CDR3: TGCGCCAGCAGCGCACTACCGAGCTCCTACGAGCAGTACTTC.